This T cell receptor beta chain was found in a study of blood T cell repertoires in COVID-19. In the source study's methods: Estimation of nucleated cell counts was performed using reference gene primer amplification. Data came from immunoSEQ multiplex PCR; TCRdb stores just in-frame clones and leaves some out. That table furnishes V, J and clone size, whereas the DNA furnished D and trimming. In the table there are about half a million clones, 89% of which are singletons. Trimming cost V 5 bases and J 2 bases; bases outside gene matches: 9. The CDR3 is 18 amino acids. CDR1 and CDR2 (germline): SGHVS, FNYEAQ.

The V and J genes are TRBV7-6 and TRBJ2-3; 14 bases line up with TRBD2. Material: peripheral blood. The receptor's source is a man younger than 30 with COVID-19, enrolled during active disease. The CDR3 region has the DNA TGTGCCAGCAGCGCAGGACTAGCGGGGGGCCTCCTCACAGATACGCAGTATTTT. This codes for CASSAGLAGGLLTDTQYF.